The 15 T cell receptor beta chains below all came from one sample that was sequenced in a study of blood T cell repertoires in COVID-19. TCRdb's table, derived via immunoSEQ multiplex PCR, lists solely in-frame clones and lacks some. The sample shows under 450,000 clones, 75% to 90% of them seen only once. Sequenced input: peripheral blood. Every receptor here comes from a woman aged 60-70 years with COVID-19, enrolled during active disease.

The V and J genes are TRBV10-3 and TRBJ2-1; D possibly corresponds to TRBD2 (6 bases). V lost 1 base and J 10 bases, leaving 23 bases between the germline ends. CDR3 length: 17 residues. Germline loops: CDR1 ENHRY, CDR2 SYGVKD. CDR3 region: CAISEFLTGSLAGEQFF. The CDR3 DNA follows: TGTGCCATCAGTGAGTTTCTTACGGGATCCCTGGCGGGGGAGCAGTTCTTC.

This chain joins TRBV7-9 and TRBJ2-7; D unresolved. The germline V and J ends were trimmed by 3 bases and 1 base, with 10 bases remaining between them. The CDR3 contains 14 residues. Germline V gene data show CDR1 as SEHNR and CDR2 as FQNEAQ (reference sequence). The CDR3 bases are TGTGCCAGCAGCTTCGCTGAGGCTTCCTACGAGCAGTACTTC. Protein product: CASSFAEASYEQYF. Combining the CDR3 with reference TRBV7-9 and TRBJ2-7 gives the whole variable domain DTGVSQNPRHKITKRGQNVTFRCDPISEHNRLYWYRQTLGQGPEFLTYFQNEAQLEKSRLLSDRFSAERPKGSFSTLEIQRTEQGDSAMYLCASSFAEASYEQYFGPGTRLTVT.

The rearrangement links TRBV7-9 to TRBJ2-3; 7 positions agree with TRBD2. V was clipped by 6 bases and J by 2 bases; unmatched bases: 8. The CDR3 runs 15 residues. The germline V gene encodes CDR1 SEHNR and CDR2 FQNEAQ (reference sequence). The DNA for the CDR3 is TGTGCCAGCAGGAGCGGGCGGGGGTCCACAGATACGCAGTATTTT. Protein: CASRSGRGSTDTQYF.

The V and J genes are TRBV19 and TRBJ1-5, with TRBD1 matching 9 bases. This CDR3 spans 15 amino acids. Germline values: CDR1 LNHDA, CDR2 SQIVND (reference sequence). V lost 6 bases, J lost 4 bases, and 7 bases stayed unmatched. CDR3 bases: TGTGCCAGTAGGGCCCTACAGGGGGCAAATCAGCCCCAGCATTTT. Protein: CASRALQGANQPQHF.

V gene TRBV9 combines with J gene TRBJ2-3; a weak D match, TRBD2 (6 bases). V was trimmed by 3 bases and J by 0 bases, leaving 8 bases between them. The length of the CDR3 is 14 residues. Germline V gene data show CDR1 as SGDLS and CDR2 as YYNGEE. CDR3 DNA sequence: TGTGCCAGCAGCGGGACTATCAGCACAGATACGCAGTATTTT. Its protein product is CASSGTISTDTQYF.

The chain combines TRBV5-1 with TRBJ2-3; D possibly corresponds to TRBD2 (6 bases). Trimming cost V 4 bases and J 5 bases, with 20 bases left between them. This CDR3 has 16 residues. Germline values: CDR1 SGHRS, CDR2 YFSETQ. CDR3 region: CASSVESGTYGDTQYF. CDR3 DNA sequence: TGCGCCAGCAGCGTGGAGTCCGGGACTTACGGAGATACGCAGTATTTT.

CDR3 DNA sequence: TGTGCCTGGAGTGTATTTTACGGAGGGGGCTGGGGCTACACCTTC. Amino acids: CAWSVFYGGGWGYTF. The J gene is TRBJ1-2, the V gene TRBV30; 7 bases align to TRBD1. The CDR3 sequence is 15 residues long. The germline V gene encodes CDR1 GTSNPN and CDR2 SVGIG (reference sequence). Germline trimming cut 0 bases from V and 8 bases from J; bases unmatched to any gene: 12.

This clone was observed a handful of times. The chain carries TRBV7-8 and TRBJ2-1; TRBD1 might be the D (5 bases). The germline V gene encodes CDR1 SGHVS and CDR2 FQNEAQ. Trimming removed 8 bases at V and 2 bases at J, with 10 bases between. There are 13 residues in the CDR3. CDR3 sequence (DNA): TGTGCCAGCCGGACACCACCCTACAATGAGCAGTTCTTC. It translates to CASRTPPYNEQFF. Drawing the rest from reference TRBV7-8 and TRBJ2-1, the complete variable domain is GAGVSQSPRYKVAKRGQDVALRCDPISGHVSLFWYQQALGQGPEFLTYFQNEAQLDKSGLPSDRFFAERPEGSVSTLKIQRTQQEDSAVYLCASRTPPYNEQFFGPGTRLTVL.

A single count supports this clone. V is TRBV5-6 and J is TRBJ2-5, with 7 nucleotides matching TRBD2. CDR3 length: 14 residues. Germline CDR1 reads SGHDT; CDR2 reads YYEEEE. V shed 4 bases, J shed 4 bases, and the junction held 7 bases outside the gene matches. The CDR3 bases are TGTGCCAGCAGCCAAGGACTAGAGGGAGAGACCCAGTACTTC. Translating gives CASSQGLEGETQYF.

The chain combines TRBV18 with TRBJ1-2; 10 bases are shared with TRBD1. V dropped 3 bases and J dropped 6; count of bases not matched to a gene: 7. Per the germline V gene, CDR1 is KGHSH and CDR2 is LQKENI. CDR3 length: 15 residues. The CDR3 nucleotides read TGTGCCAGCTCACCGCTCGACAGGGGGCGCGATGGCTACACCTTC. Encoded protein: CASSPLDRGRDGYTF.

V is TRBV6-4 and J is TRBJ2-2; TRBD1 might be the D (7 bases). This CDR3 comprises 16 residues. Germline V gives CDR1 MRHNA, CDR2 SNTAGT. Trimming removed 2 bases at V and 3 bases at J, with 13 bases between. In DNA form, the CDR3 reads TGTGCCAGCAGTGACAATGGAGGGGGCGACACCGGGGAGCTGTTTTTT. It translates to CASSDNGGGDTGELFF.

The J gene is TRBJ2-3, the V gene TRBV11-3; TRBD1 agrees at 8 bases. The ends lost 5 bases at V and 2 bases at J; junction bases unmatched: 6. CDR3 length: 15 amino acids. Germline V gene data show CDR1 as SGHNT and CDR2 as YENEEA. CDR3 coding DNA: TGTGCCAGCAGCGGACAGGGAAGGGCCACAGATACGCAGTATTTT. Translated: CASSGQGRATDTQYF.

The V call is TRBV5-1, the J call TRBJ2-5, with D perhaps matching TRBD1 (5 bases). The length of the CDR3 is 15 residues. Germline values: CDR1 SGHRS, CDR2 YFSETQ. V shed 2 bases and J shed 1 base, with 12 bases lying between them. CDR3 coding DNA: TGCGCCAGCAGCTTTACAACCGACAGCCAAGAGACCCAGTACTTC. This codes for CASSFTTDSQETQYF. Filled out from reference TRBV5-1 and TRBJ2-5, the complete variable domain reads KAGVTQTPRYLIKTRGQQVTLSCSPISGHRSVSWYQQTPGQGLQFLFEYFSETQRNKGNFPGRFSGRQFSNSRSEMNVSTLELGDSALYLCASSFTTDSQETQYFGPGTRLLVL.

In this sample, this clone turned up once. The chain recombines TRBV30 with TRBJ1-2; D is undetermined. The CDR3 runs 11 residues. Germline CDR1 GTSNPN, CDR2 SVGIG (reference sequence). V was shortened by 6 bases and J by 7 bases, with 12 bases between the two germline ends. The CDR3 DNA reads as TGTGCCTGTAGACCGGGGTTTGGCTACACCTTC. This gives the protein CACRPGFGYTF.

The chain recombines TRBV13 with TRBJ2-6; a weak D match, TRBD1 (6 bases). The germline V gene encodes CDR1 PRHDT and CDR2 FYEKMQ (reference sequence). V lost 5 bases to trimming and J lost 0 bases, with 23 bases between them. There are 20 residues in the CDR3. The CDR3 nucleotides are TGTGCCAGCAGCACACCCGGCGCGACAGGCATCTCCTCTGGGGCCAACGTCCTGACTTTC. Translated, it gives CASSTPGATGISSGANVLTF.